Presented here are 11 T cell receptor beta chains from one specimen sequenced in a study of cytomegalovirus exposure and HLA in healthy donors. Repertoires were generated with immunoSEQ multiplex PCR, while TCRdb's copy carries only in-frame clones and drops some. This table holds 180,000 or so clones, around 86% found once. The sample comprised PBMCs. The receptors were gathered from a man aged 25-40 years in good health and CMV-seropositive.

The J gene is TRBJ2-7, the V gene TRBV10-3, with 9 bases fitting TRBD1. The J segment lost 3 bases and the V segment lost 4 bases, leaving 7 bases of the junction unmatched. The length of the CDR3 is 15 residues. Germline loops: CDR1 ENHRY, CDR2 SYGVKD. CDR3 sequence (DNA): TGTGCCATCAGTGGTGACAGGGGGGTCCGCTACGAGCAGTACTTC. Translation: CAISGDRGVRYEQYF.

The chain carries TRBV5-4 and TRBJ2-3; a possible D gene is TRBD2 (6 bases). Between the trimmed V and J ends, which lost 3 bases and 6 bases, there was a span of 14 bases. CDR1 and CDR2 (germline): SGHNT, YYREEE (reference sequence). This CDR3 has 14 amino acids. CDR3 region: CASSWEVRTDTQYF. Written as DNA, the CDR3 is TGTGCCAGCAGCTGGGAGGTCAGAACGGATACGCAGTATTTT.

This clone was detected only a few times. This chain joins TRBV5-1 and TRBJ2-5, with D possibly called TRBD1 or TRBD2 (5 bases each). The CDR3 loop spans 15 amino acids. Germline assignment: CDR1 SGHRS and CDR2 YFSETQ. Trimming shortened V by 3 bases and J by 5 bases, and 17 bases separated the two germline ends. The CDR3 sequence: CASSSSEGLRETQYF. Written as DNA, the CDR3 is TGCGCCAGCAGCTCTTCAGAGGGGCTGCGGGAGACCCAGTACTTC.

This chain joins TRBV7-2 and TRBJ2-1; 10 bases match TRBD2. V lost 1 base and J lost 4; bases outside the gene matches: 4. The CDR3 covers 16 residues. The V gene's germline CDR1 is SGHTA and CDR2 FQGNSA. CDR3 amino acids: CASSLERGGRYNEQFF. In nucleotides, the CDR3 is TGTGCCAGCAGCTTAGAGCGGGGGGGCCGGTACAATGAGCAGTTCTTC.

In nucleotides, the CDR3 is TGTGCCAGCACCTCCCGGCCGGGAAAAAACATTCAGTACTTC. Its protein product is CASTSRPGKNIQYF. This chain connects TRBV6-5 to TRBJ2-4; D is possibly TRBD2 (5 bases). The V gene's germline CDR1 is MNHEY and CDR2 SVGAGI. The CDR3 is 14 residues long. Trimming stripped 7 bases from V and 4 bases from J, with 14 bases between.

The CDR3 loop is CASSSGLAGGYQETQYF. The CDR3 coding sequence is TGTGCCAGCAGTTCGGGACTAGCGGGGGGATACCAAGAGACCCAGTACTTC. This chain links TRBV27 with TRBJ2-5; 15 bases align to TRBD2. The V gene end was trimmed by 4 bases and the J gene end by 0 bases; junction bases not matched to a gene: 3. Germline V CDR1 and CDR2: MNHEY, SMNVEV (reference sequence). The CDR3 has 17 amino acids.

This clone has a single count. The genes are TRBV28 and TRBJ1-2; the D gene is possibly TRBD1 (5 bases). This CDR3 region has 13 residues. Germline values: CDR1 MDHEN, CDR2 SYDVKM. Deletions cut 0 bases from V and 8 bases from J, with 10 bases between. The CDR3 bases are TGTGCCAGCAGTTTATGGGGGACTGTGGGCTACACCTTC. This codes for CASSLWGTVGYTF.

The chain recombines TRBV5-1 with TRBJ2-5, with a tentative D call TRBD1 (5 bases). The CDR3 has 14 amino acids. Germline lookup yields CDR1 SGHRS and CDR2 YFSETQ. V lost 0 bases, J lost 1 base, and 7 bases lay in between. The CDR3 sequence is CASSLGQIQETQYF. DNA for the CDR3: TGCGCCAGCAGCTTGGGACAGATCCAAGAGACCCAGTACTTC. Full variable domain (rest looked up from reference TRBV5-1 and TRBJ2-5): KAGVTQTPRYLIKTRGQQVTLSCSPISGHRSVSWYQQTPGQGLQFLFEYFSETQRNKGNFPGRFSGRQFSNSRSEMNVSTLELGDSALYLCASSLGQIQETQYFGPGTRLLVL.

The V and J genes are TRBV7-9 and TRBJ2-1, with D unresolved. Per germline, CDR1 SEHNR and CDR2 FQNEAQ (reference sequence). V lost 3 bases and J lost 7, with 4 bases in between. The CDR3 spans 11 residues. This chain's CDR3 is CASSFYNEQFF. For the CDR3, the DNA is TGTGCCAGCAGCTTCTATAATGAGCAGTTCTTC. The variable domain in full, with the rest retrieved from reference TRBV7-9 and TRBJ2-1, is DTGVSQNPRHKITKRGQNVTFRCDPISEHNRLYWYRQTLGQGPEFLTYFQNEAQLEKSRLLSDRFSAERPKGSFSTLEIQRTEQGDSAMYLCASSFYNEQFFGPGTRLTVL.

Worth noting for this clone: Other DNA sequences in this specimen translate into the identical CDR3. The V and J genes are TRBV6-6 and TRBJ1-5; D is uncertain. The V end lost 2 bases, the J end lost 6 bases, and 8 bases lay between the germline ends. CDR1 and CDR2 from the germline V gene are MNHNY and SVGAGI (reference sequence). The CDR3 has 13 amino acids. The chain's CDR3 is CASSYEGGQPQHF. The CDR3 DNA sequence: TGTGCCAGCAGTTACGAGGGAGGTCAGCCCCAGCATTTT.

The CDR3 sequence: CASSPPSYEQYF. DNA for the CDR3: TGTGCCAGCTCACCTCCTTCCTACGAGCAGTACTTC. V and J are TRBV18 and TRBJ2-7; D gene ambiguous. Per the germline V gene, CDR1 is KGHSH and CDR2 is LQKENI. This CDR3 contains 12 residues. Trimming shortened V by 3 bases and J by 1 base, and 4 bases separated the two germline ends.